This TCR beta chain was found in a study of T cells in localized non-small cell lung cancer. Study results and caveats: The highest T cell clonality was in uninvolved adjacent lung, above tumor.

For this clone: Its antigen is still unknown.

The assay was immunoSEQ multiplex PCR, and TCRdb's table has in-frame clones only and misses some. Here the sample spans 25,000 to 30,000 clones, about 80% being singletons. V lost 1 base, J lost 8 bases, and 14 bases lay in between. Germline-derived CDR1 and CDR2 are SGHTA and FQGNSA. The length of the CDR3 is 14 residues. J is TRBJ2-5 and V is TRBV7-2, with D unclear. Specimen: peripheral blood mononuclear cells, collected before any cancer treatment. This TCR was recovered from a man aged 35-69 years with stage III lung adenocarcinoma. In nucleotides, the CDR3 is TGTGCCAGCAGCTTAGACTACGCCGCCCGAACCCAGTACTTC. Its protein product is CASSLDYAARTQYF.